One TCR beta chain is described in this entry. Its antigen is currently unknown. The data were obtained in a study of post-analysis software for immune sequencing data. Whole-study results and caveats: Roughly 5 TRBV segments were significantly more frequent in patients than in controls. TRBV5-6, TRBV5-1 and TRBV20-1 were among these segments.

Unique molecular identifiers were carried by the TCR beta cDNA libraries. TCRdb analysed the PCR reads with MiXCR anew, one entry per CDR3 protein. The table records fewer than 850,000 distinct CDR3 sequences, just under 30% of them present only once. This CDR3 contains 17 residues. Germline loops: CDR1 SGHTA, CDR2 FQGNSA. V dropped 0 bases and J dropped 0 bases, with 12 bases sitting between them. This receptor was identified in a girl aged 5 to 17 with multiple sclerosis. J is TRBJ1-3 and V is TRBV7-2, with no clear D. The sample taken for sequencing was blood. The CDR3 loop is CASSLAAAGRSGNTIYF. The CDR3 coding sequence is TGTGCCAGCAGCTTAGCAGCGGCCGGTCGCTCTGGAAACACCATATATTTT.